The clone carrying this TCR beta chain was observed once. Its antigen is undetermined. These data come from a study of graft-versus-host responses after intestinal transplantation. The CDR3 consists of 12 residues. Germline CDR1 is SGHRS and CDR2 is YFSETQ. V was clipped by 2 bases and J by 4 bases, with 7 bases between them. Overall study findings and caveats: Allografts of one patient group, those with graft-donor T cell macrochimerism, had high graft-versus-host to host-versus-graft clonal ratios. Declining HvG levels early post-transplant were linked to peak circulating GvH clone levels.

Measured with immunoSEQ multiplex PCR; TCRdb has only the in-frame clones, and not every one. The data hold over 80,000 clones, with less than 95% observed a single time. The genes are TRBV5-1 and TRBJ2-7, with no clear D. The source was unstimulated CD8+ T cells sorted from spleen or lymph node cells, collected before transplant. The source of this sequence is a human donor who was the organ donor for an intestinal transplant. The CDR3 spells CASSLNSYEQYF. CDR3 DNA sequence: TGCGCCAGCAGCTTAAATTCATACGAGCAGTACTTC.